The clone carrying this T cell receptor (beta chain) was picked up a small number of times. Antigen specificity is unknown. The data were taken from a study of beta chain features in type 1 diabetes. On the study more broadly: Comparable age, gender and cell yields were observed in patients relative to healthy donors. Analysis included around 99,000,000 sorted cells drawn from all samples.

TCRB transcripts that were expressed got sequenced, as all of the isolated RNA had been reverse transcribed. Clones were sequenced by immunoSEQ multiplex PCR, and TCRdb holds only the in-frame ones, with some missing. The repertoire holds about 620,000 clones, with around a sixth as singletons. The study's findings and limits: Naive, central memory and regulatory TCRB repertoires appeared more similar among patients than healthy donors.

CDR1 and CDR2 (germline): SGHRS, YFSETQ. The CDR3 length is 14 residues. Trimming pared 0 bases from V and 2 bases from J, leaving 7 bases between. The clonotype comes from a man aged 18 to 30 in good health. Specimen: naive CD4+ T cells from blood. V and J are TRBV5-1 and TRBJ2-3, with a tentative D call TRBD2 (5 bases). The DNA of the CDR3 is TGCGCCAGCAGCTTGGCTAGCCCCACAGATACGCAGTATTTT. It translates to CASSLASPTDTQYF.